Below are 8 T cell receptor beta chains sequenced from a single sample in a study of blood T cell repertoires in COVID-19. Generated by immunoSEQ multiplex PCR, the TCRdb table keeps only in-frame clones and is missing some. The sample holds fewer than 350,000 clones, roughly 91% seen once. Material: PBMCs or T cells enriched from blood (not recorded which). The source of these receptors is a woman in her thirties or forties with acute COVID-19.

V is TRBV4-3 and J is TRBJ1-6, with TRBD1 as a possible D gene (6 bases). This CDR3 has 14 amino acids. Trimming pared 4 bases from V and 7 bases from J, leaving 11 bases between. Germline-derived CDR1 and CDR2 are LGHNA and YSLEER. This CDR3 reads CASSPSDSNSPLHF. Here the CDR3 DNA reads TGCGCCAGCAGCCCCTCGGACAGCAATTCACCCCTCCACTTT.

This sequence joins TRBV15 and TRBJ1-2, with TRBD1 matching over 7 bases. This CDR3 has 16 amino acids. Germline V gives CDR1 LNHNV, CDR2 YYDKDF (reference sequence). V shed 0 bases and J 4 bases; nucleotides not matched to a gene: 8. This chain's CDR3 is CATSRDLVGGSYGYTF. The CDR3, as DNA: TGTGCCACCAGCAGAGATCTAGTAGGGGGCAGCTATGGCTACACCTTC.

The CDR3 DNA reads as TGTGCCAGCGCCGGCGGGCCAAAAAGATATTCACCCCTCCACTTT. Its protein product is CASAGGPKRYSPLHF. The gene calls are TRBV7-2 and TRBJ1-6; D call uncertain. There are 15 residues in the CDR3. The germline V gene encodes CDR1 SGHTA and CDR2 FQGNSA. V lost 8 bases and J lost 8, with 19 bases in between.

The V call is TRBV2, the J call TRBJ2-6; 12 bases align to TRBD2. The CDR3 runs 17 residues. Looked up from germline, CDR1 is SNHLY and CDR2 is FYNNEI. With 5 bases clipped from V and 4 bases from J, the junction kept 6 bases outside the gene matches. The CDR3 DNA is TGTGCCAGCAGTCTGACTAGCGGGAGTGGGGGGGCCAACGTCCTGACTTTC. This translates into CASSLTSGSGGANVLTF. The variable domain in full, completed from reference TRBV2 and TRBJ2-6, reads EPEVTQTPSHQVTQMGQEVILRCVPISNHLYFYWYRQILGQKVEFLVSFYNNEISEKSEIFDDQFSVERPDGSNFTLKIRSTKLEDSAMYFCASSLTSGSGGANVLTFGAGSRLTVL.

The gene calls are TRBV3-1 (or the pseudogene TRBV3-2) and TRBJ2-1; the match to TRBD2 covers 10 bases. Germline CDR1 is LGHDT and CDR2 is YNNKEL (reference sequence). V gave up 1 base and J gave up 6 bases; unmatched junction bases: 3. There are 15 residues in the CDR3. As DNA, the CDR3 is TGTGCCAGCAGCCAAGGAGTAGCGGGGGGCAATGAGCAGTTCTTC. Translating gives CASSQGVAGGNEQFF.

V and J are TRBV6-5 and TRBJ1-2, with D unresolved. From germline, CDR1 is MNHEY and CDR2 SVGAGI. CDR3 length: 13 amino acids. Trimming removed 2 bases at V and 8 bases at J, with 12 bases between. The CDR3 reads CASSYGWARGYTF. CDR3 coding DNA: TGTGCCAGCAGTTACGGTTGGGCAAGAGGCTACACCTTC.

This clone was observed a single time. The V call is TRBV2, the J call TRBJ1-1; D unclear. Germline-derived CDR1 and CDR2 are SNHLY and FYNNEI. The CDR3 runs to 14 residues. Trimming stripped 6 bases from V and 0 bases from J, with 11 bases between. Here the CDR3 reads CASRTTQMNTEAFF. Here the CDR3 DNA reads TGTGCCAGCAGAACTACACAAATGAACACTGAAGCTTTCTTT.

This chain uses TRBV5-6 with TRBJ2-2; TRBD1 is a possible D gene (5 bases). Trimming pared 3 bases from V and 6 bases from J, leaving 9 bases between. The CDR3 consists of 13 residues. Germline V gives CDR1 SGHDT, CDR2 YYEEEE. This CDR3 is CASSSARAGELFF. The CDR3 bases are TGTGCCAGCAGCTCGGCCAGGGCCGGGGAGCTGTTTTTT.